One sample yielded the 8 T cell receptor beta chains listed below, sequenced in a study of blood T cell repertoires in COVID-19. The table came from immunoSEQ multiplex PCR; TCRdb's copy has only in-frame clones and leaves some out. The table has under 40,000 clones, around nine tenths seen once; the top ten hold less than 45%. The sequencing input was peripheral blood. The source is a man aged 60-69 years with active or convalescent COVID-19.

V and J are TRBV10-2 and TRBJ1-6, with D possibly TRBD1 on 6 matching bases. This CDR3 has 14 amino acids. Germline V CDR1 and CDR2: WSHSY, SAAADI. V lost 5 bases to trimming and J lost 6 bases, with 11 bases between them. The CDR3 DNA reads TGCGCCAGCAGTACAGGACAGTTTAATTCACCCCTCCACTTT. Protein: CASSTGQFNSPLHF.

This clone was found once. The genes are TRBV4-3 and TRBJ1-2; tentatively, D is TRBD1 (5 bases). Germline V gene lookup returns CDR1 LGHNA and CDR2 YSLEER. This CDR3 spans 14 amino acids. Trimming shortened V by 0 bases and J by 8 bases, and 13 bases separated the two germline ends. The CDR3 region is CASSQDPKGLGYTF. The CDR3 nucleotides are TGCGCCAGCAGCCAAGACCCCAAGGGGTTGGGCTACACCTTC.

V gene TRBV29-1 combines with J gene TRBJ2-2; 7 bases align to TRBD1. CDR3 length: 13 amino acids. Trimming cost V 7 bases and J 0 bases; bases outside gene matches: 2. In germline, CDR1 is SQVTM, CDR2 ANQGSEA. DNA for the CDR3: TGCAGCGGGGGACAGACGAACACCGGGGAGCTGTTTTTT. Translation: CSGGQTNTGELFF.

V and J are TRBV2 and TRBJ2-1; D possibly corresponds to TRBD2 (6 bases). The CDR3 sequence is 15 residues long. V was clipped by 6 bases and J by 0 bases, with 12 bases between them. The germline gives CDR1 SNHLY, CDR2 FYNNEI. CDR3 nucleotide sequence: TGTGCCAGCAGCGGTAGCGGAGACTCCTACAATGAGCAGTTCTTC. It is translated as CASSGSGDSYNEQFF. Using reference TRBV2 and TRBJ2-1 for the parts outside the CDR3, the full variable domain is EPEVTQTPSHQVTQMGQEVILRCVPISNHLYFYWYRQILGQKVEFLVSFYNNEISEKSEIFDDQFSVERPDGSNFTLKIRSTKLEDSAMYFCASSGSGDSYNEQFFGPGTRLTVL.

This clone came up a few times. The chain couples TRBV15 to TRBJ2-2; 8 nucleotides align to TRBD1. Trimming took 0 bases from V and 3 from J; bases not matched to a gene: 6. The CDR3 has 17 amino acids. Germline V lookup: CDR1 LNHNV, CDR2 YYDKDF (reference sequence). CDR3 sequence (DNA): TGTGCCACCAGCAGAGACTCGGACAGGGTTTACACCGGGGAGCTGTTTTTT. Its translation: CATSRDSDRVYTGELFF. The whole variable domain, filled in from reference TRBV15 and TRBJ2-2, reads DAMVIQNPRYQVTQFGKPVTLSCSQTLNHNVMYWYQQKSSQAPKLLFHYYDKDFNNEADTPDNFQSRRPNTSFCFLDIRSPGLGDTAMYLCATSRDSDRVYTGELFFGEGSRLTVL.

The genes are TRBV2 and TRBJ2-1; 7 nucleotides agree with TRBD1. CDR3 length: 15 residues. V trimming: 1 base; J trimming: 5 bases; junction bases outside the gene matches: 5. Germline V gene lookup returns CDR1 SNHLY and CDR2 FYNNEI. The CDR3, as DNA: TGTGCCAGCAGTGAAGAGGGGACAGAACACAATGAGCAGTTCTTC. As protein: CASSEEGTEHNEQFF.

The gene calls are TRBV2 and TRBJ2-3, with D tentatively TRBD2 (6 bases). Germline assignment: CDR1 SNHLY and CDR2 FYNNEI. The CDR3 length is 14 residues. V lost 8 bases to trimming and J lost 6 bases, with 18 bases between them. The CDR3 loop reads CASARSAGRDTQYF. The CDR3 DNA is TGTGCCAGCGCCAGGTCGGCGGGGCGGGATACGCAGTATTTT.

CDR3 protein: CASSSNPGAEQFF. Written as DNA, the CDR3 is TGTGCCAGCAGCTCGAACCCAGGGGCAGAGCAGTTCTTC. The V gene is TRBV7-3, the J gene TRBJ2-1; the D gene is possibly TRBD1 (6 bases). Germline CDR1 is SGHTA and CDR2 is FQGTGA. The V end was cut by 4 bases, the J end by 10 bases, with 14 bases between. CDR3 length: 13 residues.